This T cell receptor beta chain was found in a study of cytomegalovirus exposure and HLA in healthy donors. Comment on this clone: Its antigen remains unidentified.

Researchers ran the PCR with 60 Vbeta and 13 Jbeta primers. The data were produced by immunoSEQ multiplex PCR, yet TCRdb's version contains in-frame clones alone and is incomplete. The data show around 110,000 clones, roughly 80% seen once. This CDR3 has 18 residues. Germline-derived CDR1 and CDR2 are MNHNS and SASEGT. With 4 bases removed from V and 7 bases from J, the gap between germline ends came to 26 bases. Study-wide points: Common viral pathogens were later found to be apparently linked to several of the most significant clusters.

Although they were nominally healthy when sampled, donors likely had unrecorded immune exposures. This sequence was found in a man aged 40-55 years in good health and CMV-seronegative. The sample was PBMCs. The V and J genes are TRBV6-1 and TRBJ1-5; possible D gene TRBD1, 5 bases. The CDR3 sequence: CASSGTWALQGGDQPQHF. DNA of the CDR3: TGTGCCAGCAGTGGAACGTGGGCCCTTCAGGGAGGGGACCAGCCCCAGCATTTT.